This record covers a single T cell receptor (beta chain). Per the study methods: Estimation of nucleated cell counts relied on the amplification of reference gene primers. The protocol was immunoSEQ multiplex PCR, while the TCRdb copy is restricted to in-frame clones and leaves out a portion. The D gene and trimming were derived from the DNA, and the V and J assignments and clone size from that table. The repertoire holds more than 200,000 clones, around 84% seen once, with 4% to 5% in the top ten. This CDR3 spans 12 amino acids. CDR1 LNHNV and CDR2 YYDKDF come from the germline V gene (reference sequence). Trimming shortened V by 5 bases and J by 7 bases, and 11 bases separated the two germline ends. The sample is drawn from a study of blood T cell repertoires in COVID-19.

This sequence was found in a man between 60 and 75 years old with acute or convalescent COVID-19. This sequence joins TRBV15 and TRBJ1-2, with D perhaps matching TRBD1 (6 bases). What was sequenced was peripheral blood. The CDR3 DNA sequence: TGTGCCACCAGCTACAGGGAGGGTGGCTACACCTTC. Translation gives CATSYREGGYTF.